One sample yielded the 29 T cell receptor beta chains listed below, sequenced in a study of shared clonotypes between healthy human individuals. Method: immunoSEQ multiplex PCR; TCRdb's copy keeps in-frame clones and lacks some. The data contain over a million clones, roughly 96% of them singletons. The sample comprised naive CD4+ T cells sorted from blood. Subset described: CD45RA+ positively selected. The receptors were sampled from a man aged 30 to 39 in good health.

V usage is TRBV7-3 and J usage is TRBJ2-7, with TRBD2 identical over 13 bases. Germline-derived CDR1 and CDR2 are SGHTA and FQGTGA. V lost 6 bases to trimming and J lost 3 bases; unmatched junction nucleotides: 8. The CDR3 is 16 amino acids. CDR3 sequence reads: CASSERLAGGNYEQYF. In DNA form, the CDR3 reads TGTGCCAGCAGTGAAAGACTAGCGGGAGGCAACTACGAGCAGTACTTC.

The chain has TRBV5-1 and TRBJ2-1; tentatively, D is TRBD1 or TRBD2 (5 bases each). Between the trimmed V and J ends, which lost 0 bases and 8 bases, there was a span of 12 bases. The germline gives CDR1 SGHRS, CDR2 YFSETQ. This CDR3 has 14 residues. DNA of the CDR3: TGCGCCAGCAGCTTGGATCCCGAGGGGCATGAGCAGTTCTTC. The encoded protein is CASSLDPEGHEQFF.

The rearrangement joins TRBV2 to TRBJ2-5, with D perhaps given as TRBD1 or TRBD2 (5 bases each). In germline, CDR1 is SNHLY, CDR2 FYNNEI. This CDR3 is 13 amino acids long. Trimming removed 2 bases from V and 5 bases from J, with 9 bases in between. CDR3: CASSESREETQYF. The CDR3 nucleotides are TGTGCCAGCAGTGAAAGCAGGGAGGAGACCCAGTACTTC.

The chain employs TRBV5-1 and TRBJ2-1, with D unresolved. The CDR3 contains 15 residues. Trimming cost V 0 bases and J 5 bases, with 12 bases left between them. Looked up from germline, CDR1 is SGHRS and CDR2 is YFSETQ. As DNA, the CDR3 is TGCGCCAGCAGCTTGGTCTCCCGCCGGGACAATGAGCAGTTCTTC. It yields the protein CASSLVSRRDNEQFF.

J is TRBJ2-7 and V is TRBV15; D is uncertain. Trimming cost V 2 bases and J 5 bases, with 4 bases left between them. Germline V CDR1 and CDR2: LNHNV, YYDKDF (reference sequence). This CDR3 contains 11 residues. The CDR3 coding sequence is TGTGCCACCAGCAGAATTAACGAGCAGTACTTC. Amino acid sequence: CATSRINEQYF.

V gene TRBV9 combines with J gene TRBJ2-1, with D perhaps given as TRBD1 or TRBD2 (6 bases each). The V gene lost 0 bases and the J gene lost 3 bases, with 10 bases spanning the gap. CDR3 length equals 15 residues. Germline V gene sequence: CDR1 SGDLS, CDR2 YYNGEE. CDR3 protein: CASSVAEGVYNEQFF. The CDR3 DNA follows: TGTGCCAGCAGCGTAGCGGAGGGGGTCTACAATGAGCAGTTCTTC.

V gene TRBV7-6 combines with J gene TRBJ2-2, with 7 bases fitting TRBD1. The CDR3 has 18 residues. V shed 2 bases, J shed 3 bases, and the junction held 12 bases outside the gene matches. Germline V gene lookup returns CDR1 SGHVS and CDR2 FNYEAQ. CDR3: CASSLRHTGAYDTGELFF. The CDR3 bases are TGTGCCAGCAGCTTACGCCATACAGGGGCTTACGACACCGGGGAGCTGTTTTTT. Full variable domain (rest looked up from reference TRBV7-6 and TRBJ2-2): GAGVSQSPRYKVTKRGQDVALRCDPISGHVSLYWYRQALGQGPEFLTYFNYEAQQDKSGLPNDRFSAERPEGSISTLTIQRTEQRDSAMYRCASSLRHTGAYDTGELFFGEGSRLTVL.

A word on this clone: This specimen includes other DNA sequences encoding the same CDR3. The chain is built from TRBV7-2 and TRBJ2-1; 8 bases map to TRBD2. The CDR3 runs 15 residues. Trimming at V came to 1 base and at J to 2 bases, leaving 1 base not matched to a gene. Per the germline V gene, CDR1 is SGHTA and CDR2 is FQGNSA. The CDR3 sequence: CASSLDSGAYNEQFF. The CDR3 nucleotides are TGTGCCAGCAGCTTAGATAGCGGGGCCTACAATGAGCAGTTCTTC.

The chain carries TRBV28 and TRBJ2-7; 8 nucleotides agree with TRBD2. V dropped 8 bases and J dropped 6; count of bases not matched to a gene: 12. The CDR3 sequence is 14 residues long. Germline CDR1 MDHEN, CDR2 SYDVKM. CDR3 coding DNA: TGTGCCAGCCGCCGGAGCGGGAGTACTGGCGAGCAGTACTTC. It translates to CASRRSGSTGEQYF.

V gene TRBV12-5 combines with J gene TRBJ2-3; possibly TRBD1 or TRBD2 for D (5 bases each). V was pared by 6 bases and J by 2 bases, with 15 bases between. The V gene's germline CDR1 is LGHNT and CDR2 FRNRAP. The CDR3 is made up of 15 amino acids. This chain's CDR3 is CASGLGTDLTDTQYF. The CDR3 DNA sequence: TGTGCTAGTGGCTTAGGGACGGATCTCACAGATACGCAGTATTTT.

The CDR3 nucleotides read TGTGCCAGCTCACCATCTTATGGGACAGGCGACTACGAGCAGTACTTC. It encodes CASSPSYGTGDYEQYF. The chain recombines TRBV18 with TRBJ2-7; 8 bases map to TRBD1. Trimming removed 2 bases from V and 3 bases from J; junction bases left unmatched: 9. The CDR3 contains 16 residues. The germline V gene encodes CDR1 KGHSH and CDR2 LQKENI.

V and J are TRBV28 and TRBJ1-5, with TRBD1 matching over 8 bases. V trimming: 6 bases; J trimming: 6 bases; junction bases outside the gene matches: 4. This CDR3 comprises 13 residues. CDR1 is MDHEN and CDR2 is SYDVKM in the germline V gene. The CDR3 DNA reads TGTGCCAGCAGGGGACAGGTAGGTCAGCCCCAGCATTTT. This codes for CASRGQVGQPQHF.

The rearrangement links TRBV7-9 to TRBJ2-1; 9 positions agree with TRBD1. Germline values: CDR1 SEHNR, CDR2 FQNEAQ (reference sequence). The CDR3 loop spans 16 amino acids. With V trimmed by 0 bases and J by 6 bases, 6 bases remained unmatched. The DNA of the CDR3 is TGTGCCAGCAGCTTAGCCTCCGGGACAGGGACCAATGAGCAGTTCTTC. Its protein product is CASSLASGTGTNEQFF.

A remark on this clone: The sample holds other DNA sequences that translate to the same CDR3. This chain uses TRBV27 with TRBJ1-5; TRBD1 agrees at 10 bases. The germline V gene has CDR1 MNHEY and CDR2 SMNVEV (reference sequence). The CDR3 sequence is 14 residues long. After removal of 6 bases from V and 5 bases from J, the junction contained 4 bases not matched to a gene. This CDR3 reads CASSPDRGYQPQHF. As DNA, the CDR3 is TGTGCCAGCAGCCCGGACAGGGGGTATCAGCCCCAGCATTTT.

This rearrangement joins TRBV7-3 to TRBJ2-2; D could derive from TRBD1 or TRBD2 (6 bases each). This CDR3 contains 17 residues. Deletions cut 6 bases from V and 5 bases from J, with 22 bases between. Germline V lookup: CDR1 SGHTA, CDR2 FQGTGA. The CDR3 here is CASSLHFSGGQTGELFF. Here the CDR3 DNA reads TGTGCCAGCAGTTTACACTTCTCCGGGGGCCAAACCGGGGAGCTGTTTTTT.

The genes are TRBV5-1 and TRBJ2-7; no clear D gene. The CDR3 sequence is 12 residues long. Trimming removed 0 bases at V and 6 bases at J, with 7 bases between. The germline V gene encodes CDR1 SGHRS and CDR2 YFSETQ. CDR3 in amino acids: CASSLGLSEQYF. CDR3 DNA: TGCGCCAGCAGCTTGGGCCTGAGCGAGCAGTACTTC.

The table lists this clone with a count of one. The chain is built from TRBV7-2 and TRBJ2-3, with 9 positions matching TRBD2. Trimming took 4 bases from V and 7 from J; bases not matched to a gene: 15. This CDR3 is built from 17 residues. CDR1 SGHTA and CDR2 FQGNSA come from the germline V gene. The CDR3 loop is CASSSYGPGLAVNTQYF. CDR3 nucleotide sequence: TGTGCCAGCAGCTCATATGGCCCGGGACTAGCAGTAAATACGCAGTATTTT.

For the CDR3, the DNA is TGTGCCAGCAGCAAACTCCAACTAGCGGGCCTCCAAGAGACCCAGTACTTC. This encodes CASSKLQLAGLQETQYF. This chain uses TRBV21-1 with TRBJ2-5; the D call in the table, TRBD2, was not verified against the DNA. TRBV21-1 has pseudogene status. This CDR3 is built from 17 residues.

This rearrangement joins TRBV2 to TRBJ2-1, with TRBD2 identical over 7 bases. Germline values: CDR1 SNHLY, CDR2 FYNNEI. The CDR3 runs 13 residues. Germline trimming cut 6 bases from V and 7 bases from J; bases unmatched to any gene: 6. CDR3 amino acids: CASRGRTSNEQFF. In DNA, the CDR3 is TGTGCCAGCAGGGGGCGGACTAGTAATGAGCAGTTCTTC. Complete variable domain (other parts from reference TRBV2 and TRBJ2-1): EPEVTQTPSHQVTQMGQEVILRCVPISNHLYFYWYRQILGQKVEFLVSFYNNEISEKSEIFDDQFSVERPDGSNFTLKIRSTKLEDSAMYFCASRGRTSNEQFFGPGTRLTVL.

V gene TRBV10-3 combines with J gene TRBJ2-1; 8 bases line up with TRBD2. In germline, CDR1 is ENHRY, CDR2 SYGVKD. The CDR3 is 13 amino acids. V shed 10 bases and J 7 bases; nucleotides not matched to a gene: 9. CDR3 sequence: CATQGAGGNEQFF. The CDR3 DNA is TGTGCCACACAGGGCGCGGGGGGAAATGAGCAGTTCTTC.

The chain links TRBV9 to TRBJ2-7; 16 bases are shared with TRBD2. After removal of 3 bases from V and 2 bases from J, the junction contained 11 bases not matched to a gene. Germline V CDR1 and CDR2: SGDLS, YYNGEE. The CDR3 spans 19 residues. CDR3: CASSARPGLAGGGPYEQYF. The CDR3 DNA is TGTGCCAGCAGCGCCCGCCCGGGACTAGCGGGAGGGGGCCCCTACGAGCAGTACTTC.

CDR3 coding DNA: TGTGCCAGCAGCCAATACTCGGCGTACCAAGAGACCCAGTACTTC. Amino acid sequence: CASSQYSAYQETQYF. V and J are TRBV14 and TRBJ2-5; D uncertain. The V gene's germline CDR1 is SGHDN and CDR2 FVKESK. This CDR3 is built from 15 residues. V was cut by 2 bases and J by 0 bases, with 10 bases left in between.

The J gene is TRBJ1-5, the V gene TRBV7-2, with 10 bases lining up with TRBD1. Germline V gene lookup returns CDR1 SGHTA and CDR2 FQGNSA. V gave up 4 bases and J gave up 2 bases; unmatched junction bases: 8. The CDR3 consists of 17 residues. As DNA, the CDR3 is TGTGCCAGCAGCTCCCGGGTCGGGACAGGGGGCAATCAGCCCCAGCATTTT. Translation gives CASSSRVGTGGNQPQHF. Complete variable domain (other parts from reference TRBV7-2 and TRBJ1-5): GAGVSQSPSNKVTEKGKDVELRCDPISGHTALYWYRQSLGQGLEFLIYFQGNSAPDKSGLPSDRFSAERTGGSVSTLTIQRTQQEDSAVYLCASSSRVGTGGNQPQHFGDGTRLSIL.

The chain couples TRBV19 to TRBJ2-2; no firm D call. V lost 6 bases, J lost 8 bases, and 7 bases lay in between. The CDR3 runs 11 residues. CDR1 and CDR2 from the germline V gene are LNHDA and SQIVND (reference sequence). The CDR3 spells CASRSAGELFF. In DNA form, the CDR3 reads TGTGCCAGTAGGAGCGCTGGGGAGCTGTTTTTT.

This chain connects TRBV5-6 to TRBJ2-3; perhaps TRBD1 as D (6 bases). The CDR3 has 16 amino acids. The V gene lost 4 bases and the J gene lost 2 bases, with 17 bases spanning the gap. Germline CDR1 and CDR2: SGHDT and YYEEEE. In nucleotides, the CDR3 is TGTGCCAGCAGCATTTGGACAGACACCTTCACAGATACGCAGTATTTT. Encoded protein: CASSIWTDTFTDTQYF.

The chain combines TRBV7-9 with TRBJ2-5; D gene uncertain. The DNA end is a closer match to TRBJ2-7, so the J assignment may be wrong. This CDR3 has 14 amino acids. Germline V CDR1 and CDR2: SEHNR, FQNEAQ (reference sequence). CDR3: CASSSLDSSYEQYF. The CDR3 coding sequence is TGTGCCAGCAGCTCCCTCGATAGCTCCTACGAGCAGTACTTC.

The CDR3, as DNA: TGTGCCAGCAGGGGAGGGAGTGTAGCGGGAGATGAAAATGAGCAGTTCTTC. Protein sequence: CASRGGSVAGDENEQFF. The rearrangement uses TRBV9 and TRBJ2-1; TRBD2 aligns across 9 bases. This CDR3 region has 17 residues. Germline V lookup: CDR1 SGDLS, CDR2 YYNGEE. V was clipped by 5 bases and J by 7 bases; unmatched bases: 16.

This chain joins TRBV7-9 and TRBJ1-1, with 9 bases matching TRBD1. CDR1 SEHNR and CDR2 FQNEAQ come from the germline V gene (reference sequence). The CDR3 sequence is 13 residues long. V dropped 4 bases and J dropped 10; count of bases not matched to a gene: 7. DNA of the CDR3: TGTGCCAGCAGCTCACAGGGGGCTCAGAGAGCTTTCTTT. Encoded protein: CASSSQGAQRAFF.

J is TRBJ2-7 and V is TRBV18, with 11 bases lining up with TRBD1. V shed 0 bases and J 3 bases; nucleotides not matched to a gene: 4. Germline V CDR1 and CDR2: KGHSH, LQKENI. There are 16 residues in the CDR3. Here the CDR3 reads CASSPPSGTGGYEQYF. For the CDR3, the DNA is TGTGCCAGCTCACCACCGTCAGGGACAGGGGGCTACGAGCAGTACTTC.